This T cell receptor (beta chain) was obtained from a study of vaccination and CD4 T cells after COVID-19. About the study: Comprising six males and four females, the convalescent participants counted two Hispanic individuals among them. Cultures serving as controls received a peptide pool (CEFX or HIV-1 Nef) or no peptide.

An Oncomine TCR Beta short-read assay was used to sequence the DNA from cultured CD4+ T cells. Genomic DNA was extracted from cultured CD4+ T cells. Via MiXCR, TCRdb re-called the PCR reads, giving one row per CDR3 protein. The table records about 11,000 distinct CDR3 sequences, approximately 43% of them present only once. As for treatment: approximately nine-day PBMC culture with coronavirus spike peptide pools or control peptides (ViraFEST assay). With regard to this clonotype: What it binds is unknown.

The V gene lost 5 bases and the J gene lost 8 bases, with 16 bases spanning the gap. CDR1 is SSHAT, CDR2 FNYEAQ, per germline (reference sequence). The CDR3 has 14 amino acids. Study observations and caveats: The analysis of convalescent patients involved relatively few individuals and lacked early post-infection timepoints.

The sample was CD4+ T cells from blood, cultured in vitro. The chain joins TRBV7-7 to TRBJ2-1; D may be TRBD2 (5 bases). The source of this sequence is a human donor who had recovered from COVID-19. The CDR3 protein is CASSPGGLVDEQFF. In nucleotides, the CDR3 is TGTGCCAGCAGCCCAGGAGGATTGGTGGATGAGCAGTTCTTC.